The clone carrying this T cell receptor (beta chain) has just a few counts. This CDR3 is also generated by other DNA sequences in the sample. This specimen belongs to a study of TIL therapy for anti-PD-1-resistant metastatic lung cancer. The CDR3 has 12 residues. V was pared by 6 bases and J by 11 bases, with 8 bases of the junction left unmatched. Germline-derived CDR1 and CDR2 are LGHNT and FRNRAP. This was the immunoSEQ v3 assay. TCRdb's copy holds only in-frame clones and misses some; the assay was immunoSEQ multiplex PCR. Of 95,000 or so clones listed, about 71% are singletons. Stated time point: pre-treatment sample, taken before nivolumab and TIL therapy. Pleural nodules or supraclavicular lymph nodes made up most of the excised metastases sampled.

The material was tumor tissue, obtained at baseline. The J gene is TRBJ1-1, the V gene TRBV12-5, with 8 bases identical to TRBD1. This clonotype originated in a person aged 25-85 years with non-small cell lung cancer. The CDR3 DNA reads TGTGCTAGTGGACTCGGACAGGGCTTGGCTTTCTTT. Residues: CASGLGQGLAFF.